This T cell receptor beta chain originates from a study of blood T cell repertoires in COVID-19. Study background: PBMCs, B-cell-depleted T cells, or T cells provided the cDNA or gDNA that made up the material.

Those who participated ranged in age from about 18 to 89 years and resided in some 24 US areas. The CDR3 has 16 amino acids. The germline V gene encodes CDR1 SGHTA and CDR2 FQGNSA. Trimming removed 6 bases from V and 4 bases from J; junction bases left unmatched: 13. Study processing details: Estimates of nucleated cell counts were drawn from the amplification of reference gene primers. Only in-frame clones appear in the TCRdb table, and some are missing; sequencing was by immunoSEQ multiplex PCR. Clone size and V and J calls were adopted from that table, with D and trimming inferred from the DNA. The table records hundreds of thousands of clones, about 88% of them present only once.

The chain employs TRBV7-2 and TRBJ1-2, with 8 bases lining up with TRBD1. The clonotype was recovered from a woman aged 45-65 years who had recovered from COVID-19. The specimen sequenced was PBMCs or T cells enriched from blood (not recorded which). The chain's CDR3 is CASRPSMDRVSYGYTF. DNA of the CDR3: TGTGCCAGCAGACCCTCCATGGACAGGGTCAGCTATGGCTACACCTTC.